This T cell receptor (beta chain) was retrieved from a study of T cells in localized non-small cell lung cancer. Clones were sequenced by immunoSEQ multiplex PCR, and TCRdb holds only the in-frame ones, with some missing. The table has under 150,000 clones, roughly nine tenths seen once. The CDR3 is 14 amino acids. Per the germline V gene, CDR1 is MNHNY and CDR2 is SVGAGI (reference sequence). Trimming at V came to 6 bases and at J to 7 bases, leaving 8 bases not matched to a gene. This clonotype was sampled from a female donor older than 55 with stage I lung adenocarcinoma. This specimen consisted of peripheral blood, obtained before any cancer treatment. The J gene is TRBJ1-1, the V gene TRBV6-6; TRBD1 aligns across 10 bases. The CDR3 DNA is TGTGCCAGCAGATACGGACAGGGGGGGATTGAAGCTTTCTTT. Translating gives CASRYGQGGIEAFF.